Listed below are T cell receptor beta chains from one sample, sequenced in a study of radiotherapy plus CTLA-4 blockade in lung cancer. Some clones are missing from TCRdb's copy, which holds only in-frame ones; the method was immunoSEQ multiplex PCR. The sample has tens of thousands of clones, 75% to 80% seen once. Material: peripheral blood, obtained from a patient treated with radiotherapy plus ipilimumab. The source is a human donor with non-small cell lung cancer whose response to radiotherapy plus ipilimumab could not be evaluated. CDR3s leave out the opening cysteine and the closing phenylalanine or tryptophan.

V gene	J gene	CDR3 protein
TRBV5-1	TRBJ2-2	ASGSGLTGELF
TRBV29-1	TRBJ2-3	SGLTSGLTDTQY
TRBV29-1	TRBJ2-7	SVEDRGGPLDEQY
TRBV6-5	TRBJ2-3	ASSYGGTGGDTQY
TRBV6-5	TRBJ1-2	ASSTPGGNYGYT
TRBV19	TRBJ2-5	ATSVARWETQY
TRBV6-6	TRBJ1-3	ASSYSEGYSGNTIY
TRBV18	TRBJ2-3	ASSPQGVPSTDTQY
TRBV9	TRBJ2-3	ASSVGISGYTDTQY
TRBV19	TRBJ2-7	ASGTGGYEQY
TRBV2	TRBJ1-2	ASSEGRGIGGYT
TRBV2	TRBJ2-5	ASSEGLTTLQETQY
TRBV7-3	TRBJ2-5	ASSLPTGVRGEGETQY
TRBV6-5	TRBJ2-1	ASSFSGGYNEQF
TRBV19	TRBJ2-2	ASSIRQGGTGELF
TRBV5-1	TRBJ2-5	ASCPLGGGAVETQY
TRBV7-9	TRBJ2-1	ASSSGQAAGDEQF
TRBV18	TRBJ2-1	ASSPPGGGEQF
TRBV7-9	TRBJ1-2	ASSFSNSYGYT
TRBV19	TRBJ1-5	ASSEARRSNQPQH
TRBV28	TRBJ1-1	ASSLGGQSNTEAF
TRBV4-2	TRBJ2-3	ASSQEGVADTQY
TRBV19	TRBJ1-2	ASSMKAGRVLYGYT
TRBV7-6	TRBJ1-1	ASSPSPGQGTEAF
TRBV2	TRBJ2-5	ASYLAGQETQY
TRBV6-6	TRBJ1-5	ASSPTGGRSNQPQH